Below are 19 T cell receptor beta chains sequenced from a single sample in a study of blood T cell repertoires in COVID-19. Profiling relied on immunoSEQ multiplex PCR, and the TCRdb table lists in-frame clones only, not all of them. The sample records 310,000 or so clones, approximately 90% being singletons. The specimen sequenced was peripheral blood. All receptors derive from a woman aged 45-60 years who had recovered from COVID-19.

The chain uses TRBV9 and TRBJ2-5, with a tentative D call TRBD2 (5 bases). Trimming cost V 5 bases and J 5 bases, with 10 bases left between them. Germline V lookup: CDR1 SGDLS, CDR2 YYNGEE. The CDR3 is made up of 12 amino acids. The CDR3 DNA reads as TGTGCCAGCAGTATGGGAGATGAGACCCAGTACTTC. Translating gives CASSMGDETQYF.

This clone was seen only once. The V and J genes are TRBV5-4 and TRBJ2-7, with D unclear. The germline V and J ends were trimmed by 0 bases and 2 bases, with 6 bases remaining between them. In germline, CDR1 is SGHNT, CDR2 YYREEE (reference sequence). The CDR3 contains 13 residues. CDR3 sequence (DNA): TGTGCCAGCAGCTTGGACAGTCCCTACGAGCAGTACTTC. Protein: CASSLDSPYEQYF.

With regard to this clone: The junction departs from germline at one end; a sequencing error may be responsible. V gene TRBV5-8 combines with J gene TRBJ1-2; D gene uncertain. CDR1 is SGHTS, CDR2 YDEGEE, per germline. This CDR3 has 17 residues. CDR3: CASSLRGEASPKYGYTF. CDR3 bases: TGTGCCAGCAGCTTGCGCGGAGAAGCCTCACCTAAGTATGGCTACACCTTC.

The CDR3 nucleotides are TGTGCCAGCAGCTATGGGAGCTCCTACGAGCAGTACTTC. Translating gives CASSYGSSYEQYF. The chain is built from TRBV5-8 and TRBJ2-7; possible D gene TRBD2, 5 bases. This CDR3 has 13 residues. Germline CDR1 is SGHTS and CDR2 is YDEGEE. V lost 3 bases and J lost 0, with 7 bases in between.

The genes are TRBV18 and TRBJ1-1, with D perhaps matching TRBD1 (6 bases). The length of the CDR3 is 14 residues. Looked up from germline, CDR1 is KGHSH and CDR2 is LQKENI. Trimming took off 6 bases at V and 6 bases at J, with 17 bases between the two ends. CDR3 region: CASSLADSLSEAFF. CDR3 coding DNA: TGTGCCAGCTCCCTTGCGGACAGTCTCTCTGAAGCTTTCTTT.

The chain carries TRBV7-9 and TRBJ1-1, with unresolved D. CDR3 length equals 14 residues. The V gene lost 2 bases and the J gene lost 5 bases, with 12 bases spanning the gap. Germline CDR1 and CDR2: SEHNR and FQNEAQ (reference sequence). The CDR3 is CASSLPGRGTEAFF. DNA for the CDR3: TGTGCCAGCAGCTTACCAGGCCGAGGGACTGAAGCTTTCTTT.

This CDR3 is CASSPRTSAYSLAKNIQYF. As DNA, the CDR3 is TGTGCCAGCAGTCCTCGGACTAGCGCCTACTCGTTAGCCAAAAACATTCAGTACTTC. The chain combines TRBV6-6 with TRBJ2-4; 9 bases line up with TRBD2. Germline trimming cut 5 bases from V and 0 bases from J; bases unmatched to any gene: 14. CDR3 length: 19 amino acids. Germline CDR1 and CDR2: MNHNY and SVGAGI (reference sequence).

V and J are TRBV19 and TRBJ1-1; D might be TRBD1 (6 bases). The V and J ends lost 5 bases and 6 bases respectively, with 13 bases between them. This CDR3 contains 13 residues. The germline V gene encodes CDR1 LNHDA and CDR2 SQIVND (reference sequence). CDR3 sequence (DNA): TGTGCCAGTAGTCTTCTTGGGACATCTGAAGCTTTCTTT. This translates into CASSLLGTSEAFF.

This clone has just a few counts. The rearrangement joins TRBV4-1 to TRBJ2-1; TRBD2 agrees at 10 bases. CDR3 length: 14 residues. The V segment lost 1 base and the J segment 14 bases; nucleotides outside the gene matches: 8. Germline CDR1 MGHRA, CDR2 YSYEKL. The CDR3 coding sequence is TGCGCCAGCAGCCAAGGCCTAGCGGGAGTGGTAGAGTTCTTC. Translation gives CASSQGLAGVVEFF.

This chain links TRBV7-2 with TRBJ2-7; the D gene is possibly TRBD1 (6 bases). Trimming removed 5 bases at V and 2 bases at J, with 16 bases between. Per the germline V gene, CDR1 is SGHTA and CDR2 is FQGNSA. CDR3 length: 15 amino acids. CDR3 protein: CASSTTLDRAYEQYF. CDR3 DNA: TGTGCCAGCAGCACCACCCTGGACAGAGCCTACGAGCAGTACTTC.

This clone appeared once. The V call is TRBV4-1, the J call TRBJ1-4; TRBD1 matches 9 bases. The CDR3 has 14 residues. Trimming removed 5 bases from V and 4 bases from J; junction bases left unmatched: 2. Germline CDR1 MGHRA, CDR2 YSYEKL. CDR3 in amino acids: CASSRQGVNEKLFF. The CDR3 bases are TGCGCCAGCAGCAGACAGGGGGTTAATGAAAAACTGTTTTTT.

This chain uses TRBV11-3 with TRBJ1-2; 7 bases fit TRBD1. This CDR3 has 16 amino acids. Germline CDR1 reads SGHNT; CDR2 reads YENEEA. J was trimmed by 1 base and V by 5 bases; bases with no gene match: 10. CDR3 residues: CASSAEQGFSNYGYTF. CDR3 DNA sequence: TGTGCCAGCAGCGCTGAACAGGGGTTTAGTAACTATGGCTACACCTTC.

The chain is built from TRBV5-1 and TRBJ2-1, with a weak D call TRBD1 (7 bases). V was shortened by 4 bases and J by 2 bases, with 13 bases between the two germline ends. From germline, CDR1 is SGHRS and CDR2 YFSETQ. This CDR3 region has 15 residues. Here the CDR3 reads CASSLGGTAYNEQFF. In DNA, the CDR3 is TGCGCCAGCAGCCTGGGCGGGACAGCCTACAATGAGCAGTTCTTC. Supplemented by reference TRBV5-1 and TRBJ2-1, the full variable domain reads KAGVTQTPRYLIKTRGQQVTLSCSPISGHRSVSWYQQTPGQGLQFLFEYFSETQRNKGNFPGRFSGRQFSNSRSEMNVSTLELGDSALYLCASSLGGTAYNEQFFGPGTRLTVL.

The chain is built from TRBV10-2 and TRBJ2-7; D may be TRBD1 (6 bases). Germline CDR1 WSHSY, CDR2 SAAADI. V was pared by 2 bases and J by 2 bases, with 13 bases between. The CDR3 is 15 residues long. The DNA for the CDR3 is TGCGCCAGCAGTGAGCAGACAGGCGGTACCTACGAGCAGTACTTC. It specifies CASSEQTGGTYEQYF.

The gene calls are TRBV5-6 and TRBJ2-5; D remains unclear. The CDR3 has 13 residues. Trimming pared 0 bases from V and 2 bases from J, leaving 5 bases between. Germline V CDR1 and CDR2: SGHDT, YYEEEE. The CDR3 loop reads CASSLGVQETQYF. For the CDR3, the DNA is TGTGCCAGCAGCTTGGGAGTACAAGAGACCCAGTACTTC.

This clone was observed once. This chain uses TRBV18 with TRBJ1-1, with a weak D call TRBD1 (6 bases). CDR1 KGHSH and CDR2 LQKENI come from the germline V gene. The CDR3 has 13 residues. The V and J ends lost 5 bases and 1 base respectively, with 8 bases between them. The chain's CDR3 is CASSGQTNTEAFF. The CDR3 DNA is TGTGCCAGCTCAGGACAGACGAACACTGAAGCTTTCTTT.

This clone has just one count. The chain uses TRBV5-5 and TRBJ1-2, with D perhaps matching TRBD1 (5 bases). CDR3 length: 13 residues. Trimming took 4 bases from V and 1 from J, leaving 8 bases between them. Germline V gene sequence: CDR1 SGHKS, CDR2 YYEKEE (reference sequence). Here the CDR3 reads CASSLQVNYGYTF. The CDR3 DNA sequence: TGTGCCAGCAGCCTACAGGTTAACTATGGCTACACCTTC. The entire variable domain, with the rest obtained from reference TRBV5-5 and TRBJ1-2, is as follows: DAGVTQSPTHLIKTRGQQVTLRCSPISGHKSVSWYQQVLGQGPQFIFQYYEKEERGRGNFPDRFSARQFPNYSSELNVNALLLGDSALYLCASSLQVNYGYTFGSGTRLTVV.

V and J are TRBV4-1 and TRBJ2-5, with 11 bases fitting TRBD2. Germline V gene lookup returns CDR1 MGHRA and CDR2 YSYEKL. The CDR3 loop spans 16 amino acids. With 3 bases clipped from V and 1 base from J, the junction kept 4 bases outside the gene matches. The CDR3, as DNA: TGCGCCAGCAGCCAGACTAGCGGGGCGCGCCAAGAGACCCAGTACTTC. It translates to CASSQTSGARQETQYF.

As regards this clone: Different DNA sequences within this sample yield the same CDR3. The V gene is TRBV19, the J gene TRBJ2-6; 7 nucleotides match TRBD1. V dropped 1 base and J dropped 0; count of bases not matched to a gene: 0. Germline V gene lookup returns CDR1 LNHDA and CDR2 SQIVND (reference sequence). The CDR3 extends over 16 amino acids. The DNA of the CDR3 is TGTGCCAGTAGTATAGCAGGGGGCTCTGGGGCCAACGTCCTGACTTTC. Amino acid sequence: CASSIAGGSGANVLTF.